This T cell receptor (beta chain) stems from a study of PD-L1 blockade in urothelial cancer. Study-level background: About 90% of the roughly 29 patients were men who had bladder-origin urothelial cancer.

In germline, CDR1 is MGHRA, CDR2 YSYEKL. The CDR3 has 16 amino acids. The V gene lost 5 bases and the J gene lost 1 base, with 17 bases spanning the gap. Time point noted: peripheral blood 6 weeks after treatment start. The templates were synthetic TCR analogs, and they were spiked into each PCR. The repertoire was sequenced with immunoSEQ multiplex PCR; TCRdb's copy has only in-frame clones and lacks some. This table holds some 51,000 clones, 85% to 90% found once. This clone has more than one count but fewer than ten. The receptor was isolated from a man aged 55-75 years with urothelial cancer. The chain links TRBV4-1 to TRBJ1-1, with D perhaps TRBD1 (6 bases). Here the sequenced sample was PBMCs, taken around atezolizumab (anti-PD-L1) treatment. CDR3 sequence reads: CASSTQGNGANTEAFF. CDR3 in DNA: TGCGCCAGCAGCACCCAGGGGAACGGGGCGAACACTGAAGCTTTCTTT.